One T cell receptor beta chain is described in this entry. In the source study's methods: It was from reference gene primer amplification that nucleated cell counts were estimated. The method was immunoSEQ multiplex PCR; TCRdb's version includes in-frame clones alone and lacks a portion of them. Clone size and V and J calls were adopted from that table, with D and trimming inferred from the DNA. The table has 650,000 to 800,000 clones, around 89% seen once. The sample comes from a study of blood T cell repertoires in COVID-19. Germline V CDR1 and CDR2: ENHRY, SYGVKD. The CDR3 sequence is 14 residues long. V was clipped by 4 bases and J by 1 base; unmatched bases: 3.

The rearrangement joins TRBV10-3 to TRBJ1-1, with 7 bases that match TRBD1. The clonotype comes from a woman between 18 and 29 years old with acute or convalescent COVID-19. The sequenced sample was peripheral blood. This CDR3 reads CAISGWTGNTEAFF. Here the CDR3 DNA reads TGTGCCATCAGTGGGTGGACAGGGAACACTGAAGCTTTCTTT.